This record covers a single T cell receptor (beta chain). This clonotype was detected many times. Its cognate antigen has yet to be identified. No much larger clonotype is one base removed from it; base qualities were not supplied. The sample belongs to a study of T cells in Graves' hyperthyroidism and ophthalmopathy (dated by TCRdb to the late 2010s). Context from the whole study: Peripheral blood was collected at initial diagnosis, before any treatment. To identify TCR V-J signatures that set the groups apart, the researchers used a discovery cohort of 100 or so patients, made up of around 42 with Graves' ophthalmopathy and 57 with stable Graves' hyperthyroidism. Whether ophthalmopathy could be predicted prospectively was tested in an independent validation cohort made up of 18 to 20 hyperthyroidism patients plus 17 patients who later progressed to ophthalmopathy. The approximately 100 discovery patients were divided at random into training and test sets in a 7:3 ratio. In addition, the study compared T-cell repertoires in thyroid tissue and in blood from roughly 6 Graves' hyperthyroidism patients. After sampling, hyperthyroidism patients received methimazole starting at 30 mg daily, and ophthalmopathy patients received high-dose intravenous methylprednisolone. According to the paper, TCR Vbeta CDR3 sequencing was carried out on approximately 140 peripheral blood samples, which came from around 43 ophthalmopathy, 80 or so hyperthyroidism and roughly 17 progressor patients.

Amplification of TCR beta CDR3 regions was carried out from RNA transcripts. A first-round RT-PCR of the TCR CDR3 used the HTBI primer set with the Qiagen OneStep RT-PCR kit. Libraries were constructed in a second round of multiplex PCR, after which size selection and purification were carried out. Sequencing of the libraries was done on an Illumina HiSeq2000 using paired-end 100 bp reads. The authors' pipeline ran thus. SOAPnuke was used to process the raw data, with reads discarded if the reads contained adapters or uncalled bases, had a mean Phred below 15, or lacked an exact constant-primer or identifier match. COPE v1.2.5 was used to merge the high-quality paired reads, and each unique nucleotide sequence was defined as a clonotype. MiTCR v1.1 was used to align clonotypes to the IMGT TRBV, TRBD and TRBJ reference segments. The analysis included only V-J combinations with a frequency above 0.0001, which together covered about 99% of the repertoires. A TCS score was defined as the ratio of F50 (clonal expansion) to E x V (chaos), with BLOSUM62-based TCRdist applied between CDR3 peptides within each V-J. Welch's t-statistics and random forest reduced 500 to 650 V-J features to about 13, which were used in a naive Bayes classifier (R e1071). The public reads were reanalyzed by TCRdb: fastp trimming at Q25, MiXCR alignment, in-frame beta chains only. Under each unique CDR3 protein, matching rows form one entry showing the most common genes and DNA. TCRdb, rather than the study authors, made the V and J calls. The sample includes about 400,000 distinct CDR3 sequences, with over 11% observed a single time. In total, the top ten clones hold around 28% of the sample.

Ophthalmopathy patients had moderately to severely active disease, Clinical Activity Score of at least 3, NOSPECS grade of at least 4, and duration under 3 months. Exclusion was applied to patients with uncontrolled infections, other autoimmune diseases, pregnancy or lactation. Diagnoses were based on clinical symptoms, serum thyroxine and TRAb, thyroid ultrasound and orbital computed tomography. PBMCs were isolated from 10 ml of fresh peripheral blood by Ficoll-Paque density gradient centrifugation. Total RNA was extracted using Trizol reagent, and RNA quality was assessed on an Agilent 2100 Bioanalyzer. From the cysteine up to the phenylalanine, the CDR3 has a length of 20 residues. The entry retains the CDR3 DNA only, 60 bases that are in frame from base 1. V loses 4 bases at its end and J loses 0 bases; junction bases beyond the gene matches: 19. Reading the germline V gene gives CDR1 SGHRS and CDR2 YFSETQ.

The study at large found these results: Sample size was not statistically predetermined, and blinding of investigators to group allocation was not performed. In validation, the model predicted progression to ophthalmopathy with just under 71% sensitivity and over 72% specificity, a median of 6.5 months before onset. Most expanded thyroid clonotypes (frequency above 0.001) were also detected in blood, a finding suggesting that blood repertoires may reflect thyroid immune responses. A 13 V-J signature model separated ophthalmopathy from stable hyperthyroidism, with approximately 87% sensitivity and 81.08% specificity in cross-validation and 80%/75% in testing.

Recombination connected TRBV5-1 to TRBJ2-1; 7 bases in the junction line up with TRBD1. Sequences were obtained from blood. The clonotype was recovered from a man aged 45-60 years with Graves' ophthalmopathy. This receptor carries the CDR3 CASSEKGQSTALSSYNEQFF. The nucleotide sequence is given as TGCGCCAGCAGCGAGAAGGGACAGAGCACGGCTCTGAGCTCCTACAATGAGCAGTTCTTC.